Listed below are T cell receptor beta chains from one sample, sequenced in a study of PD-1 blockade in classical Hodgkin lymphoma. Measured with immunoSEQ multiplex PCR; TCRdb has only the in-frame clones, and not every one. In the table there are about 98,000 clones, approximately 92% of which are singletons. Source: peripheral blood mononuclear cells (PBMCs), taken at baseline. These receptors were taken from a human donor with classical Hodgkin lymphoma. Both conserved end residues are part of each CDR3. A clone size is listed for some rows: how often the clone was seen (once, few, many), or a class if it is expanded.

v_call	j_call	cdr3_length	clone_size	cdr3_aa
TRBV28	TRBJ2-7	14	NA	CASNGSGRTYEQYF
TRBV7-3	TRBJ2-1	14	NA	CASSLSSRLNEQFF
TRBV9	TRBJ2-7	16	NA	CASSPGTSGRTYEQYF
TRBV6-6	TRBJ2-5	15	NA	CASSQGLAVPETQYF
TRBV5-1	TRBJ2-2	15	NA	CASSPAPPNTGELFF
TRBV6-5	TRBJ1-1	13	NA	CASSYSPATEAFF
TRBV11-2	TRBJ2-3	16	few	CASSPGTGARTDTQYF
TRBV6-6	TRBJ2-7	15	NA	CASSYSGQGPYEQYF
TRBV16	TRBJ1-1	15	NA	CASSRRQGLNTEAFF
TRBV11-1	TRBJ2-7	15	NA	CASSLLAGVVHEQYF
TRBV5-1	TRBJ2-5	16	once	CASSLRLAGTQETQYF
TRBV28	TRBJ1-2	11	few	CASSRRGGYTF
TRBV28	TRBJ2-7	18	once	CASRQRRSGLLSSYEQYF
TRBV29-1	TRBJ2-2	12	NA	CSVLSSAGELFF
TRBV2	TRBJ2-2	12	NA	CASSRDTGELFF
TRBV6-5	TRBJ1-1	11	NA	CASSYRGGAFF
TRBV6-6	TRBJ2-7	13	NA	CGSGEEGADEQYF
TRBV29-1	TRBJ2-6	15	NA	CSVVAGFSGANVLTF
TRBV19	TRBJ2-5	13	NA	CASSPRQGETQYF
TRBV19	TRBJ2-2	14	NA	CASSILPGSGELFF
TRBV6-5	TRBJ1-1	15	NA	CASSTRGTSNTEAFF
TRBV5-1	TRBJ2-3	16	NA	CASSLGFGGSMDTQYF
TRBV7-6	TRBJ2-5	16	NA	CASSPAGLAGKETQYF
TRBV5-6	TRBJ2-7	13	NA	CASSLGNSYEQYF
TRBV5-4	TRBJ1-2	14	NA	CASSLGSGSYGYTF
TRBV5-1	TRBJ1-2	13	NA	CASSGELNYGYTF